This T cell receptor beta chain was recovered during a study of blood T cell repertoires in COVID-19. Background on the study: Acute and convalescent COVID-19 specimens originated in the United States, Italy and Spain.

The V gene's germline CDR1 is LGHNA and CDR2 YNFKEQ. This CDR3 spans 13 amino acids. V trimming: 1 base; J trimming: 7 bases; junction bases outside the gene matches: 3. Original handling: Counts of nucleated cells, estimated from reference gene primer amplification, were obtained. Measured with immunoSEQ multiplex PCR; TCRdb has only the in-frame clones, and not every one. The DNA was the basis for D and trimming; V, J and clone size are from that table. Here the sample spans 90,000 to 95,000 clones, roughly 91% being singletons. The rearrangement links TRBV4-2 to TRBJ1-1; TRBD1 matches 7 bases. The sequenced material came from peripheral blood. This TCR was sampled from a woman of 80 years or more with active COVID-19. The CDR3 DNA reads as TGTGCCAGCAGCCAAGCGAGGGACAGTGAAGCTTTCTTT. Amino acids: CASSQARDSEAFF.